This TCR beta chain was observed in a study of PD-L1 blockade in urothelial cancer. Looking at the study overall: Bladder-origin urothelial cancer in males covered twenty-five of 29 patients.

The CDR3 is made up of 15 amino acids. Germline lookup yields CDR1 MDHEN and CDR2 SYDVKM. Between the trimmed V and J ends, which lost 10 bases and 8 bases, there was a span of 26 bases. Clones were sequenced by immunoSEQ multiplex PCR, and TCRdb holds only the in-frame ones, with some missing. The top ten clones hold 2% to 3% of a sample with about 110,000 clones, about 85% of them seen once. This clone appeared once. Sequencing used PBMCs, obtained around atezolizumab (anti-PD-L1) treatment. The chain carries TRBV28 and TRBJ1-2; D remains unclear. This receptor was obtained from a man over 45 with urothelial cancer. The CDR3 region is CAIAFGDSLFGGYTF. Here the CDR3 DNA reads TGTGCCATCGCTTTCGGGGATTCCCTTTTCGGAGGCTACACCTTC.